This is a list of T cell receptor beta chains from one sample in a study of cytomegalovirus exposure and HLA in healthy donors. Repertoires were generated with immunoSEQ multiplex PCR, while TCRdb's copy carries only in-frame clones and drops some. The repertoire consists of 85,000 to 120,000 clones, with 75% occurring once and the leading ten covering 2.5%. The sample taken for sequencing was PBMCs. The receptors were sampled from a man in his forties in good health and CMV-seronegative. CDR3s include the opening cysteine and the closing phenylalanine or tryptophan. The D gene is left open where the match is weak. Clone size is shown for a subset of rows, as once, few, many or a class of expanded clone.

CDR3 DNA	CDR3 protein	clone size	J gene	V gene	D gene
TGTGCCAGCAGCTCGAGACGACAGGGGCCCCAAGGGGAAAAACTGTTTTTT	CASSSRRQGPQGEKLFF	-	TRBJ1-4	TRBV7-9	TRBD1
TGTGCCAGCAGCCAGTCTACAGGGGGCACTGAAGCTTTCTTT	CASSQSTGGTEAFF	-	TRBJ1-1	TRBV16	TRBD1
TGTGCCAGCAGTGTCGACAGGGCGAACACCGGGGAGCTGTTTTTT	CASSVDRANTGELFF	once	TRBJ2-2	TRBV6-4	TRBD1
TGCGCCAGCAGCAACCCGGGACTAGCGGGGGGGCCGGGGCAAGAGACCCAGTACTTC	CASSNPGLAGGPGQETQYF	-	TRBJ2-5	TRBV4-1	TRBD2
TGTGCCAGCAGCCAAGACGCTGCGTCTCGGGAGCAGTACTTC	CASSQDAASREQYF	few	TRBJ2-7	TRBV4-2	-
TGCGCCAGCAGCCGGGGGACAGGGGCCGACACTGAAGCTTTCTTT	CASSRGTGADTEAFF	few	TRBJ1-1	TRBV4-1	TRBD1
TGTGCCAGCAGCTTAGCGAGGGTACCGACCTACGAGCAGTACTTC	CASSLARVPTYEQYF	-	TRBJ2-7	TRBV7-9	-
TGTGCCAGCAGCTTGAGTTTGCAACAGAACTATGGCTACACCTTC	CASSLSLQQNYGYTF	-	TRBJ1-2	TRBV5-4	-
TGTGCCAGCAGCCAGGATACGGGGGGGGACGAGCAGTACTTC	CASSQDTGGDEQYF	-	TRBJ2-7	TRBV7-9	TRBD2
TGTGCCAGCAGCCGCGGGGGGGAGACCCAGTACTTC	CASSRGGETQYF	-	TRBJ2-5	TRBV14	TRBD2
TGCGCCAGCAGCCAAGAACAGCGGGCGAACGAGCAGTACTTC	CASSQEQRANEQYF	few	TRBJ2-7	TRBV4-1	-
TGTGCCAGCAGCTCCTCCTACAGGCAAAAACTGTTTTTT	CASSSSYRQKLFF	few	TRBJ1-4	TRBV6-5	-
TGTGCCAGCAGTGGGAGTACAGGGTTCCATGGCTACACCTTC	CASSGSTGFHGYTF	few	TRBJ1-2	TRBV6-6	-
TGCGCCAGCAGCACTGAGGCGACCAATGAAAAACTGTTTTTT	CASSTEATNEKLFF	-	TRBJ1-4	TRBV5-1	-
TGTGCCAGTAGACGTGGACGGGAAGTAGAAAAACTGTTTTTT	CASRRGREVEKLFF	-	TRBJ1-4	TRBV19	-
TGCAGCGCTCGACAGGGATCTGGAAACACCATATATTTT	CSARQGSGNTIYF	-	TRBJ1-3	TRBV29-1	TRBD1
TGTGCCAGCAGTTTCGGGAGGGGGGTTCAAGGCTACACCTTC	CASSFGRGVQGYTF	-	TRBJ1-2	TRBV5-6	-
TGTGCCAGCAGCTTAGAGGGCGGGGCCCGCTCCTACAATGAGCAGTTCTTC	CASSLEGGARSYNEQFF	-	TRBJ2-1	TRBV7-2	-
TGTGCCAGCAGTCTCCGGGGCTCCTACGAGCAGTACTTC	CASSLRGSYEQYF	-	TRBJ2-7	TRBV6-5	-
TGTGCCAGCGACAGGGCTTCCTACGAGCAGTACTTC	CASDRASYEQYF	-	TRBJ2-7	TRBV6-1	TRBD1
TGTGCCAGCAGCTTAAACTACTACAATGAGCAGTTCTTC	CASSLNYYNEQFF	-	TRBJ2-1	TRBV11-3	-
TGTGCCAGCTCAGGGACAGGGGAGGATGGCTACACCTTC	CASSGTGEDGYTF	-	TRBJ1-2	TRBV18	TRBD1